These 10 T cell receptor beta chains were all obtained from the same sample, sequenced in a study of T cells after posttransplantation cyclophosphamide. Clones were read by immunoSEQ multiplex PCR, and TCRdb kept only the in-frame ones, dropping some. This sample has roughly 1,300 clones, with 65% to 75% found just once. The sample consisted of memory CD8+ T cells sorted from blood. The receptors were gathered from a man aged 50 to 59 in good health, CMV-negative, and a related stem cell transplant donor.

The V call is TRBV27, the J call TRBJ1-2, with TRBD1 matching over 10 bases. V lost 3 bases and J lost 2; bases outside the gene matches: 12. There are 18 residues in the CDR3. Germline CDR1 reads MNHEY; CDR2 reads SMNVEV (reference sequence). The CDR3 nucleotides read TGTGCCAGCAGTTTCTCCGGGACAGGGGACGTTCGGAACTATGGCTACACCTTC. Its protein is CASSFSGTGDVRNYGYTF.

A note on this clone: The junction departs from the called germline gene at one end, perhaps through a read error. The rearrangement links TRBV9 to TRBJ2-7, with D possibly being TRBD1 (6 bases). This CDR3 region has 15 residues. Germline CDR1 SGDLS, CDR2 YYNGEE. CDR3 coding DNA: TGTGCCAGCAGCCCCCGGGCAGGGGCCTCCCACGAGCAGTACTTC. This codes for CASSPRAGASHEQYF. Based on the CDR3 plus reference TRBV9 and TRBJ2-7, the full variable domain is DSGVTQTPKHLITATGQRVTLRCSPRSGDLSVYWYQQSLDQGLQFLIQYYNGEERAKGNILERFSAQQFPDLHSELNLSSLELGDSALYFCASSPRAGASHEQYFGPGTRLTVT.

This clone appeared once. The rearrangement links TRBV2 to TRBJ2-1; 15 nucleotides line up with TRBD2. The CDR3 sequence is 19 residues long. Germline loops: CDR1 SNHLY, CDR2 FYNNEI. V trimming: 8 bases; J trimming: 0 bases; junction bases outside the gene matches: 11. CDR3 DNA sequence: TGTGCCAGCGGAGGTGACGGGACTAGCGGGGGGACCTCCTACAATGAGCAGTTCTTC. This sequence encodes CASGGDGTSGGTSYNEQFF.

In its sample, this clone is large (0.1 to 1%). This chain uses TRBV19 with TRBJ2-3, with D maybe TRBD2 (6 bases). Per germline, CDR1 LNHDA and CDR2 SQIVND (reference sequence). V gave up 0 bases and J gave up 3 bases, with 16 bases separating them. This CDR3 is built from 17 residues. CDR3 DNA sequence: TGTGCCAGTAGTATAGATTCCCCTAGCGTTGGGACAGATACGCAGTATTTT. Its protein product is CASSIDSPSVGTDTQYF.

The V gene is TRBV7-3, the J gene TRBJ2-1; TRBD2 aligns across 11 bases. J was trimmed by 6 bases and V by 1 base; bases with no gene match: 5. The CDR3 runs to 16 residues. Germline CDR1 reads SGHTA; CDR2 reads FQGTGA. CDR3 DNA sequence: TGTGCCAGCAGCTTAATCGCTAGCGGGGGGATCAATGAGCAGTTCTTC. This translates into CASSLIASGGINEQFF.

The J gene is TRBJ1-2, the V gene TRBV4-3; unclear D gene. Trimming cost V 0 bases and J 8 bases, with 16 bases left between them. The CDR3 runs 15 residues. Per germline, CDR1 LGHNA and CDR2 YSLEER. The CDR3 sequence: CASSQDQEGLGGYTF. The CDR3 bases are TGCGCCAGCAGCCAAGATCAGGAGGGTCTAGGCGGCTACACCTTC.

V is TRBV5-4 and J is TRBJ2-7; 7 nucleotides align to TRBD1. The length of the CDR3 is 13 residues. The germline V gene has CDR1 SGHNT and CDR2 YYREEE (reference sequence). The junction had 3 bases not matched to a gene; V was cut back by 5 bases and J by 1 base. CDR3 protein: CASRGQESYEQYF. For the CDR3, the DNA is TGTGCCAGCAGAGGACAGGAGTCCTACGAGCAGTACTTC.

The chain has TRBV25-1 and TRBJ1-2; 7 bases are shared with TRBD1. Germline lookup yields CDR1 MGHDK and CDR2 SYGVNS. V shed 3 bases and J 4 bases; nucleotides not matched to a gene: 2. The CDR3 is 13 amino acids. The DNA of the CDR3 is TGTGCCAGCAGTGACAGGGGGTTCTATGGCTACACCTTC. Residues: CASSDRGFYGYTF.

The V and J genes are TRBV6-1 and TRBJ1-2; 10 bases match TRBD1. Per germline, CDR1 MNHNS and CDR2 SASEGT. The V gene end was trimmed by 1 base and the J gene end by 6 bases; junction bases not matched to a gene: 8. The CDR3 totals 16 residues. DNA of the CDR3: TGTGCCAGCAGTGAAGAGCCCGAGACAGGGGGCAATGGCTACACCTTC. Encoded protein: CASSEEPETGGNGYTF.

The chain is built from TRBV15 and TRBJ2-1, with 7 nucleotides matching TRBD2. The CDR3 has 17 amino acids. V dropped 0 bases and J dropped 4; count of bases not matched to a gene: 9. In germline, CDR1 is LNHNV, CDR2 YYDKDF (reference sequence). Written as DNA, the CDR3 is TGTGCCACCAGCAGAGATGCGACTAGCAAGGAGTACAATGAGCAGTTCTTC. It translates to CATSRDATSKEYNEQFF.